This T cell receptor (beta chain) was retrieved from a study of shared T cell receptors in the human thymus. In this sample, this clone turned up once. Data came from immunoSEQ multiplex PCR; TCRdb stores just in-frame clones and leaves some out. Among some 640,000 clones, over 75% were seen once, and the ten largest hold under 0.01%. CDR3 size: 20 residues. These data were likewise used in another study, on human thymus T cells. According to that study: Related work showed strongly overlapping thymic repertoires across unrelated individuals.

The sequencing sample was made of thymocytes. The V and J genes are TRBV21-1 and TRBJ1-2. TRBV21-1 is deemed a pseudogene. This clonotype originated in a boy less than two years old with a congenital heart defect. This CDR3 reads CASIPRGAGGESGLNYGYTF. The CDR3 nucleotides read TGTGCCAGCATCCCCAGAGGTGCCGGAGGCGAATCAGGCCTAAACTATGGCTACACCTTC.